Presented here are 16 T cell receptor beta chains from one specimen sequenced in a study of Graves' ophthalmopathy and Graves' hyperthyroidism. CDR3 regions of TCR beta were amplified from RNA transcripts. Second-round multiplex PCR came after a first-round RT-PCR that employed HTBI primers. TCRdb passed the multiplex PCR reads through MiXCR, listing each CDR3 protein once. The sample lists 220,000 or so distinct CDR3 sequences, roughly 21% occurring once. Sequencing used peripheral blood. The receptors derive from a woman aged 50 to 60 with Graves' ophthalmopathy.

This clonotype was seen many times. The chain joins TRBV11-2 to TRBJ2-2; D may be TRBD1 (5 bases). The length of the CDR3 is 16 residues. V lost 5 bases to trimming and J lost 2 bases, with 15 bases between them. The germline CDR1 and CDR2 sequences are SGHAT and FQNNGV. The CDR3 nucleotides read TGTGCCAGCAGCCCGCGACAGAATTTAAACACCGGGGAGCTGTTTTTT. It encodes CASSPRQNLNTGELFF.

This clonotype was observed many times. This sequence joins TRBV28 and TRBJ2-2, with 7 nucleotides matching TRBD2. Per the germline V gene, CDR1 is MDHEN and CDR2 is SYDVKM. Trimming at V came to 3 bases and at J to 5 bases, leaving 6 bases not matched to a gene. The CDR3 is 15 amino acids. CDR3 DNA: TGTGCCAGCAGTTTCCAGGGTAGCGGGACCGGGGAGCTGTTTTTT. As protein: CASSFQGSGTGELFF.

The rearrangement joins TRBV6-5 to TRBJ1-1; weak D call: TRBD1 (6 bases). V gave up 0 bases and J gave up 5 bases, with 13 bases separating them. The germline CDR1 and CDR2 sequences are MNHEY and SVGAGI. CDR3 length equals 15 residues. The CDR3 bases are TGTGCCAGCAGTTACTCGTTTACAGGGAATACTGAAGCTTTCTTT. It translates to CASSYSFTGNTEAFF.

In regard to this clonotype: This may arise from a read error, as a much more abundant clone is one base away. The chain links TRBV10-1 to TRBJ2-7, with D perhaps matching TRBD2 (5 bases). Germline values: CDR1 WNHNN, CDR2 SYGVQD (reference sequence). This CDR3 spans 14 amino acids. The ends were cut back, 3 bases at V and 8 bases at J, with 17 bases in the middle. CDR3 nucleotide sequence: TGCGCCAGCAGTGACACGGACTTCTCTGGCAAGCAGTACTTC. It encodes CASSDTDFSGKQYF.

This clonotype was seen at least ten times. The chain joins TRBV20-1 to TRBJ2-7; TRBD2 matches 10 bases. After removal of 6 bases from V and 3 bases from J, the junction contained 8 bases not matched to a gene. Germline V gives CDR1 DFQATT, CDR2 SNEGSKA (reference sequence). The CDR3 runs to 14 residues. The CDR3 DNA follows: TGCAGTGCAAGACTAGCGGGTATACTCTACGAGCAGTACTTC. This sequence encodes CSARLAGILYEQYF.

This sequence joins TRBV20-1 and TRBJ2-2, with a weak D call TRBD1 (7 bases). V shed 0 bases and J shed 5 bases, with 13 bases lying between them. Germline V lookup: CDR1 DFQATT, CDR2 SNEGSKA (reference sequence). CDR3 length: 15 residues. CDR3 nucleotides: TGCAGTGCTAGAGATTCCCAGGGGGGAACCGGGGAGCTGTTTTTT. Protein: CSARDSQGGTGELFF.

The table lists this clonotype with many counts. Without the conserved terminal phenylalanine or tryptophan, this CDR3 likely stems from a read error. The rearrangement links TRBV12-3 or TRBV12-4 to TRBJ1-2, with D possibly matching TRBD1 (5 bases). V gave up 4 bases and J gave up 4 bases, with 10 bases separating them. CDR3 size: 13 residues. CDR3 nucleotide sequence: TGTGCCAGCAGTTCTAATCAGGGCTATGGCTACACCCTC. This encodes CASSSNQGYGYTL.

The chain couples TRBV6-1 to TRBJ2-5, with TRBD2 identical over 11 bases. The CDR3 is 15 amino acids. V lost 3 bases and J lost 3; bases outside the gene matches: 3. The germline CDR1 and CDR2 sequences are MNHNS and SASEGT. CDR3 amino acids: CASSEPGLAEETQYF. The CDR3 DNA reads as TGTGCCAGCAGTGAGCCGGGACTAGCGGAAGAGACCCAGTACTTC.

This clonotype was picked up many times. This rearrangement joins TRBV29-1 to TRBJ1-1; no firm D call. CDR3 length: 12 residues. Germline CDR1 is SQVTM and CDR2 is ANQGSEA. Trimming cost V 6 bases and J 4 bases, with 12 bases left between them. CDR3 amino acids: CSVTSSPTEAFF. CDR3 coding DNA: TGCAGCGTGACCTCGTCCCCCACTGAAGCTTTCTTT.

The chain uses TRBV3-1 and TRBJ1-1, with 11 bases identical to TRBD1. V gave up 4 bases and J gave up 3 bases; unmatched junction bases: 4. Germline V gene sequence: CDR1 LGHDT, CDR2 YNNKEL (reference sequence). The CDR3 runs 15 residues. The CDR3 coding sequence is TGTGCCAGCAGCCTCGGGACAGGGGGAGACACTGAAGCTTTCTTT. It codes for CASSLGTGGDTEAFF. The whole variable domain, remainder taken from reference TRBV3-1 and TRBJ1-1, is DTAVSQTPKYLVTQMGNDKSIKCEQNLGHDTMYWYKQDSKKFLKIMFSYNNKELIINETVPNRFSPKSPDKAHLNLHINSLELGDSAVYFCASSLGTGGDTEAFFGQGTRLTVV.

This clonotype has a count of ten or more. This chain links TRBV6-1 with TRBJ2-7; tentatively, D is TRBD1 (5 bases). Germline loops: CDR1 MNHNS, CDR2 SASEGT. Between the trimmed V and J ends, which lost 2 bases and 3 bases, there was a span of 8 bases. The length of the CDR3 is 13 residues. In nucleotides, the CDR3 is TGTGCCAGCAGTGAACTGGGGCTCTACGAGCAGTACTTC. This codes for CASSELGLYEQYF.

This clonotype was counted many times. The J gene is TRBJ1-6, the V gene TRBV30, with 8 bases identical to TRBD1. Germline CDR1 and CDR2: GTSNPN and SVGIG (reference sequence). Germline trimming cut 0 bases from V and 5 bases from J; bases unmatched to any gene: 3. The CDR3 is 15 amino acids. The CDR3 loop is CAWSVLRGHNSPLHF. CDR3 DNA: TGTGCCTGGAGTGTACTCAGGGGGCATAATTCACCCCTCCACTTT.

For this clonotype: A much larger clone is a single base away; this may be a read error. The genes are TRBV7-3 and TRBJ2-7; 7 bases fit TRBD1. The CDR3 runs 14 residues. Germline-derived CDR1 and CDR2 are SGHTA and FQGTGA. The junction had 3 bases not matched to a gene; V was cut back by 3 bases and J by 1 base. The CDR3 region is CASSLTGCSYEQYF. CDR3 DNA: TGTGCCAGCAGCTTGACAGGGTGTTCCTACGAGCAGTACTTC.

The table lists this clonotype with many counts. This chain joins TRBV12-3 or TRBV12-4 and TRBJ1-1; 7 bases map to TRBD1. The CDR3 spans 15 residues. Germline trimming cut 5 bases from V and 6 bases from J; bases unmatched to any gene: 12. The CDR3 nucleotides read TGTGCCAGCAGTGCAGAGGGGGCGCGTTATTCTGAAGCTTTCTTT. This sequence encodes CASSAEGARYSEAFF.

At least ten counts were recorded for this clonotype. The rearrangement uses TRBV7-2 and TRBJ2-7; D is possibly TRBD1 (5 bases). The CDR3 is 14 residues long. Looked up from germline, CDR1 is SGHTA and CDR2 is FQGNSA. The V and J ends lost 3 bases and 2 bases respectively, with 11 bases between them. The CDR3 here is CASSFGALTYEQYF. The CDR3 DNA sequence: TGTGCCAGCAGCTTTGGGGCGCTCACCTACGAGCAGTACTTC.

V gene TRBV19 combines with J gene TRBJ1-5; TRBD1 matches at 8 bases. The CDR3 consists of 14 residues. CDR1 and CDR2 from the germline V gene are LNHDA and SQIVND (reference sequence). Germline trimming cut 1 base from V and 4 bases from J; bases unmatched to any gene: 0. CDR3 in amino acids: CASSIGTGNQPQHF. The DNA for the CDR3 is TGTGCCAGTAGTATAGGGACAGGGAATCAGCCCCAGCATTTT.